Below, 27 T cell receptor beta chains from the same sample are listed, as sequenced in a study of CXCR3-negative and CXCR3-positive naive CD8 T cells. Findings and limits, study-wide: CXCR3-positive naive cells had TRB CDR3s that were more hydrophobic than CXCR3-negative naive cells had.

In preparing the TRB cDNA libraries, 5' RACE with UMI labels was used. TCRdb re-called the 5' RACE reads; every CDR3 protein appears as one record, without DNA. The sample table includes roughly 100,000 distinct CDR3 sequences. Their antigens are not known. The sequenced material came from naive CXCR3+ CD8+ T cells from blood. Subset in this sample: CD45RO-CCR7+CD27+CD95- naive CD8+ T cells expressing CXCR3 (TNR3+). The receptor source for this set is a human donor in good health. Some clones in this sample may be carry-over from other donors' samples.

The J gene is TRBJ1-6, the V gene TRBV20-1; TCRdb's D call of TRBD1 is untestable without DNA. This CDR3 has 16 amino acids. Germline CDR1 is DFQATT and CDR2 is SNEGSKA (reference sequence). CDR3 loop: CSARDRATTYNSPLHF.

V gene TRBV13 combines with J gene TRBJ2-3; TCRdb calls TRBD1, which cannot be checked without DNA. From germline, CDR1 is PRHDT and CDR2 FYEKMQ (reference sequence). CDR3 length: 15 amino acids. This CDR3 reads CASSPGTGVADTQYF.

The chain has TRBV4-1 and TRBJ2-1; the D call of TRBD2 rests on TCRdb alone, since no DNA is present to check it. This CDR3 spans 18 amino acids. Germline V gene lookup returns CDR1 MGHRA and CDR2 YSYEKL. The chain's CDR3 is CASSQDPLLAGERNEQFF.

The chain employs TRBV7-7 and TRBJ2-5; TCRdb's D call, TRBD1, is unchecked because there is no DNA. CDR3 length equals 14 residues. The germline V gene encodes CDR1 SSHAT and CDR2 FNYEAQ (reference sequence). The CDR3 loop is CASSPGAMEETQYF.

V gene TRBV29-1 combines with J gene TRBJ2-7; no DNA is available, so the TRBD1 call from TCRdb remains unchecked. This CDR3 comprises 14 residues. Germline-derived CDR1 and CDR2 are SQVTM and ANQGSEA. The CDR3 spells CSVALGTGWYEQYF.

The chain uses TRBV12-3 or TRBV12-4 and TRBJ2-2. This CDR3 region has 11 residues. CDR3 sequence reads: CASTNTGELFF.

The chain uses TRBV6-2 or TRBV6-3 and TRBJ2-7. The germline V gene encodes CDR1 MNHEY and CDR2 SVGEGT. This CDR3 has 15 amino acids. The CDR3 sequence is CAIRHRTKPYSEQYF.

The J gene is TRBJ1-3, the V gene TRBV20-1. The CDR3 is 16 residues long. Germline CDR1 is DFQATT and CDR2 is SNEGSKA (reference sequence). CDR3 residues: CSARATRGRAGNTIYF.

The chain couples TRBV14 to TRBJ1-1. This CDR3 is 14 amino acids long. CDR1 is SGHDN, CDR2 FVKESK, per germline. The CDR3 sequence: CASSQYTGPAEAFF.

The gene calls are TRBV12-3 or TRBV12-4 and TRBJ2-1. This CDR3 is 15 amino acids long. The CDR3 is CASSSWRLLANEQFF.

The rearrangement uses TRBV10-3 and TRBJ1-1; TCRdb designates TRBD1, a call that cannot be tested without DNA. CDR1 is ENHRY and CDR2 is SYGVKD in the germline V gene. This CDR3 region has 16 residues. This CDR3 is CAISTTFRTANTEAFF.

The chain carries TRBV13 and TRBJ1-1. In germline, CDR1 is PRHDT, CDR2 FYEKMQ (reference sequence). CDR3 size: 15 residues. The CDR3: CASSFGGGVGAEAFF.

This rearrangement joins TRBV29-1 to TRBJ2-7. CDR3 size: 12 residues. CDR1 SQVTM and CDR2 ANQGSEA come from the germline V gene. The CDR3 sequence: CSVEGDRYEQYF.

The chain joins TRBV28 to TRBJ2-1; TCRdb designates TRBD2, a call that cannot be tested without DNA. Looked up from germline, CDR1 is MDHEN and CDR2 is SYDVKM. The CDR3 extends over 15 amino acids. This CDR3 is CASSLAGTYYNEQFF.

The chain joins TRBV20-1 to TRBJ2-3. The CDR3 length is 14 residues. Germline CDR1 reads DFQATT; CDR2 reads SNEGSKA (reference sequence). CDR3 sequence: CSARDFKKEDTQYF.

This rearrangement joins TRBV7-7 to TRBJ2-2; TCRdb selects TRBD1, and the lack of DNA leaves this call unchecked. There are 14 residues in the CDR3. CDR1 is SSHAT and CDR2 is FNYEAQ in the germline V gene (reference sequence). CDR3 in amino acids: CASSSTGRTGELFF.

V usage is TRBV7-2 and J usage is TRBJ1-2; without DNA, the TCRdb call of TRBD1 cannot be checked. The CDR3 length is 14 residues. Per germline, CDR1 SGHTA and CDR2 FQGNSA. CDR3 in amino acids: CASSSGTDLYGYTF. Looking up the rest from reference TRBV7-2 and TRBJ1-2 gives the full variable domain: GAGVSQSPSNKVTEKGKDVELRCDPISGHTALYWYRQSLGQGLEFLIYFQGNSAPDKSGLPSDRFSAERTGGSVSTLTIQRTQQEDSAVYLCASSSGTDLYGYTFGSGTRLTVV.

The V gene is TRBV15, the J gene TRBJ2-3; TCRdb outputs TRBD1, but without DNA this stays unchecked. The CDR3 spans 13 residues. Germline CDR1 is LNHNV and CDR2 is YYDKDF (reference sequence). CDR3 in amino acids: CATSRTGEDTQYF.

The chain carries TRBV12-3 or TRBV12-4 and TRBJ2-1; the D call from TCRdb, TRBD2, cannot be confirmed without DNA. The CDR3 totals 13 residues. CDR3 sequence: CASLGRGYNEQFF.

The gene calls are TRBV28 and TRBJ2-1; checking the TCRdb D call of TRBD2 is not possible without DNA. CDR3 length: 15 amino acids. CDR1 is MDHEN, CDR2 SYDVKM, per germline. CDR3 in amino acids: CASTLSGGPNNEQFF.

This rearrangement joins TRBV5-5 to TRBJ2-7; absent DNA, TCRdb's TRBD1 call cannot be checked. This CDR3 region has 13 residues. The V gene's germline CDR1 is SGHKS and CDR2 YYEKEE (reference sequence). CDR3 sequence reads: CASSLGGRYEQYF.

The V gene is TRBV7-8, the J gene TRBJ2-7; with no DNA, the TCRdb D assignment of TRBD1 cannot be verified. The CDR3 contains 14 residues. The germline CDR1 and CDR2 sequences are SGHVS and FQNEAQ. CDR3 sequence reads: CASSSDREGYEQYF.

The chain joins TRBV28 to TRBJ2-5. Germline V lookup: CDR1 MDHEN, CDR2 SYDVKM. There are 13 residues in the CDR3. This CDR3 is CASSQQSRETQYF.

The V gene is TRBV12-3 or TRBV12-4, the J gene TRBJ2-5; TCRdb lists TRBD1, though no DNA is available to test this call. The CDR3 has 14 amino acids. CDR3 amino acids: CASSLAPGRETQYF.

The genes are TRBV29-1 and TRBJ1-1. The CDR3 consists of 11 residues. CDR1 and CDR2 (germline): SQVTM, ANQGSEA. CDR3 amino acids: CSGLMNTEAFF.

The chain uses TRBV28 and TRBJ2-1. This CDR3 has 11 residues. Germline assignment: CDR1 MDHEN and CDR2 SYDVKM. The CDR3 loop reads CASSTYSEQFF.

CDR3 loop: CSVDYEAGWNEQFF. This chain joins TRBV29-1 and TRBJ2-1. Per the germline V gene, CDR1 is SQVTM and CDR2 is ANQGSEA. The CDR3 is made up of 14 amino acids.